This T cell receptor (beta chain) emerged from a study of blood T cell repertoires in COVID-19. Looking at the study overall: Italy, Spain and the United States were the sources of the convalescent and acute COVID-19 samples. T cells, B-cell-depleted T cells, or PBMCs supplied cDNA or gDNA.

The CDR3 covers 14 residues. CDR1 is SGDLS and CDR2 is YYNGEE in the germline V gene. The trim removed 2 bases at V and 4 bases at J, leaving 2 bases unmatched. Study processing details: Reference gene primer amplification yielded estimated nucleated cell counts. Generated by immunoSEQ multiplex PCR, the TCRdb table keeps only in-frame clones and is missing some. The DNA gave D and trimming, while V, J and clone size come from that table. This sample has roughly 170,000 clones, with about 80% found just once. This TCR came from a human donor in a cohort sampled during active COVID-19. Input material: peripheral blood. The chain recombines TRBV9 with TRBJ2-1; 8 bases map to TRBD2. The CDR3 sequence: CASSVGGVYNEQFF. The CDR3 DNA reads as TGTGCCAGCAGCGTCGGGGGGGTGTACAATGAGCAGTTCTTC.